Below are 28 T cell receptor beta chains sequenced from a single sample in a study of neoadjuvant anti-PD-1 for oral cavity cancer. Here immunoSEQ multiplex PCR was the method, and the copy in TCRdb shows in-frame clones only, minus some. The repertoire has about 72,000 clones, around 80% of them found once; the top ten carry around 3.7%. Source: PBMCs, taken before nivolumab (anti-PD-1) treatment. The receptors shown here come from a person between 40 and 80 years old with oral cavity squamous cell carcinoma.

The J gene is TRBJ2-7, the V gene TRBV4-1; tentative D call: TRBD2 (6 bases). Germline lookup yields CDR1 MGHRA and CDR2 YSYEKL. The CDR3 sequence is 16 residues long. The V end was cut by 1 base, the J end by 2 bases, with 15 bases between. This chain's CDR3 is CASSQVIVAETYEQYF. In DNA, the CDR3 is TGCGCCAGCAGCCAAGTGATAGTAGCGGAAACCTACGAGCAGTACTTC.

The chain combines TRBV30 with TRBJ1-2, with 7 bases that match TRBD1. CDR3 length equals 13 residues. J gave up 7 bases and V 1 base, and 6 bases lay outside the gene matches. Germline values: CDR1 GTSNPN, CDR2 SVGIG (reference sequence). Written as DNA, the CDR3 is TGTGCCTGGAGTGCTTCAGGGGGGGGTGGCTACACCTTC. It yields the protein CAWSASGGGGYTF.

V gene TRBV28 combines with J gene TRBJ2-1; TRBD1 aligns across 7 bases. Germline CDR1 MDHEN, CDR2 SYDVKM. The CDR3 is 15 residues long. Trimming cost V 6 bases and J 3 bases; bases outside gene matches: 8. In nucleotides, the CDR3 is TGTGCCAGCAGGGAAACAGGGGCCCTCTACAATGAGCAGTTCTTC. Translated, it gives CASRETGALYNEQFF. Drawing the rest from reference TRBV28 and TRBJ2-1, the complete variable domain is DVKVTQSSRYLVKRTGEKVFLECVQDMDHENMFWYRQDPGLGLRLIYFSYDVKMKEKGDIPEGYSVSREKKERFSLILESASTNQTSMYLCASRETGALYNEQFFGPGTRLTVL.

This clone was observed once. The chain is built from TRBV27 and TRBJ2-7; no clear D gene. The germline CDR1 and CDR2 sequences are MNHEY and SMNVEV (reference sequence). This CDR3 is built from 11 residues. Trimming stripped 8 bases from V and 3 bases from J, with 8 bases between. The CDR3: CASRKGYEQYF. The CDR3 DNA reads TGTGCCAGCCGAAAGGGCTACGAGCAGTACTTC.

The gene calls are TRBV5-6 and TRBJ2-4, with 7 bases aligning to TRBD2. J was trimmed by 5 bases and V by 3 bases; bases with no gene match: 8. Germline V gives CDR1 SGHDT, CDR2 YYEEEE. The CDR3 runs to 15 residues. The CDR3: CASSYGLVTQNIQYF. In DNA, the CDR3 is TGTGCCAGCAGCTATGGACTAGTGACCCAAAACATTCAGTACTTC.

This chain connects TRBV11-2 to TRBJ2-5; unclear D gene. Germline V gene data show CDR1 as SGHAT and CDR2 as FQNNGV. Trimming shortened V by 0 bases and J by 5 bases, and 10 bases separated the two germline ends. The CDR3 is made up of 14 amino acids. CDR3 DNA sequence: TGTGCCAGCAGCTTAGAGCCGGGTGGGGAGACCCAGTACTTC. It yields the protein CASSLEPGGETQYF.

The chain recombines TRBV5-1 with TRBJ1-2, with 7 bases matching TRBD1. The CDR3 loop spans 13 amino acids. Germline trimming cut 3 bases from V and 4 bases from J; bases unmatched to any gene: 3. CDR1 is SGHRS and CDR2 is YFSETQ in the germline V gene. The DNA of the CDR3 is TGCGCCAGCAGCTCGGGACAGTTCTATGGCTACACCTTC. As protein: CASSSGQFYGYTF.

V usage is TRBV5-1 and J usage is TRBJ2-1; 8 positions match TRBD2. The V gene end was trimmed by 4 bases and the J gene end by 3 bases; junction bases not matched to a gene: 6. Germline V gene sequence: CDR1 SGHRS, CDR2 YFSETQ. This CDR3 contains 15 residues. The DNA for the CDR3 is TGCGCCAGCAGCGATAGCGGGACCCGCTACAATGAGCAGTTCTTC. It yields the protein CASSDSGTRYNEQFF.

The chain carries TRBV5-1 and TRBJ1-2, with a tentative D call TRBD1 (6 bases). Germline-derived CDR1 and CDR2 are SGHRS and YFSETQ. The V and J ends lost 4 bases and 4 bases respectively, with 17 bases between them. This CDR3 contains 15 residues. The CDR3 bases are TGCGCCAGCAGCCGTGACAGGCGAGAGGGCTATGGCTACACCTTC. It encodes CASSRDRREGYGYTF.

The CDR3 region has the DNA TGCGCCAGCAGCTTACAGGGGGCGCGGAACGAGCAGTACTTC. It specifies CASSLQGARNEQYF. The chain has TRBV5-1 and TRBJ2-7, with 9 bases matching TRBD1. Per the germline V gene, CDR1 is SGHRS and CDR2 is YFSETQ. The junction had 5 bases not matched to a gene; V was cut back by 2 bases and J by 5 bases. The CDR3 has 14 residues.

V and J are TRBV30 and TRBJ2-7, with 7 bases fitting TRBD2. This CDR3 region has 13 residues. Germline-derived CDR1 and CDR2 are GTSNPN and SVGIG (reference sequence). V lost 0 bases and J lost 6; bases outside the gene matches: 5. CDR3 sequence reads: CAWSVSGVGEQYF. The CDR3 nucleotides are TGTGCCTGGAGTGTAAGCGGGGTTGGCGAGCAGTACTTC. Full variable domain (remainder filled in from reference TRBV30 and TRBJ2-7): SQTIHQWPATLVQPVGSPLSLECTVEGTSNPNLYWYRQAAGRGLQLLFYSVGIGQISSEVPQNLSASRPQDRQFILSSKKLLLSDSGFYLCAWSVSGVGEQYFGPGTRLTVT.

A single count supports this clone. The rearrangement links TRBV7-9 to TRBJ1-4; D ambiguous. Between the trimmed V and J ends, which lost 1 base and 7 bases, there was a span of 10 bases. In germline, CDR1 is SEHNR, CDR2 FQNEAQ (reference sequence). The CDR3 spans 14 residues. The CDR3 DNA follows: TGTGCCAGCAGCTTAGACTTAGGACTTGAAAAACTGTTTTTT. This codes for CASSLDLGLEKLFF.

The CDR3 spells CASRNRDRDYNSPLHF. CDR3 nucleotides: TGTGCCAGCAGGAACAGGGATAGGGATTATAATTCACCCCTCCACTTT. This sequence joins TRBV4-2 and TRBJ1-6; tentatively, D is TRBD1 (6 bases). The V end was cut by 6 bases, the J end by 4 bases, with 16 bases between. The CDR3 totals 16 residues. Germline V gene sequence: CDR1 LGHNA, CDR2 YNFKEQ.

The chain links TRBV9 to TRBJ2-5, with 7 nucleotides matching TRBD1. The CDR3 loop spans 15 amino acids. J lost 0 bases, V lost 7 bases, and 9 bases had no gene match. Germline values: CDR1 SGDLS, CDR2 YYNGEE. CDR3 sequence (DNA): TGTGCCAGCGACACGGGACAGAGGTACCAAGAGACCCAGTACTTC. This encodes CASDTGQRYQETQYF.

V gene TRBV10-3 combines with J gene TRBJ1-5, with a possible D match to TRBD1 (5 bases). The CDR3 extends over 15 amino acids. Trimming took off 6 bases at V and 1 base at J, with 13 bases between the two ends. Germline CDR1 and CDR2: ENHRY and SYGVKD. CDR3 DNA: TGTGCCATCAGCTCGGGACGGGAGAGCAATCAGCCCCAGCATTTT. This encodes CAISSGRESNQPQHF.

The chain couples TRBV19 to TRBJ1-4; D remains unclear. Germline loops: CDR1 LNHDA, CDR2 SQIVND (reference sequence). The CDR3 runs to 14 residues. Trimming removed 2 bases at V and 6 bases at J, with 10 bases between. The CDR3 spells CASSIWQSDEKLFF. The CDR3 nucleotides read TGTGCCAGTAGTATATGGCAGTCGGATGAAAAACTGTTTTTT.

The chain uses TRBV5-1 and TRBJ1-1, with D unclear. Germline V CDR1 and CDR2: SGHRS, YFSETQ. Trimming removed 1 base at V and 1 base at J, with 8 bases between. This CDR3 comprises 14 residues. The CDR3 nucleotides read TGCGCCAGCAGCTTGACAGCAGGGAACACTGAAGCTTTCTTT. Translating it yields CASSLTAGNTEAFF.

The chain recombines TRBV5-1 with TRBJ1-2; TRBD1 agrees at 7 bases. V lost 0 bases to trimming and J lost 3 bases; unmatched junction nucleotides: 2. Looked up from germline, CDR1 is SGHRS and CDR2 is YFSETQ. The CDR3 runs 14 residues. The DNA for the CDR3 is TGCGCCAGCAGCTTGGGACAGGGTGACTATGGCTACACCTTC. Translation gives CASSLGQGDYGYTF.

The CDR3 bases are TGTGCCAGCAGTTACTCGACAGGCTACTACGAGCAGTACTTC. Translating gives CASSYSTGYYEQYF. The chain combines TRBV6-5 with TRBJ2-7, with D perhaps TRBD1 (6 bases). Germline-derived CDR1 and CDR2 are MNHEY and SVGAGI. The V end was cut by 0 bases, the J end by 3 bases, with 9 bases between. The CDR3 contains 14 residues.

CDR3 loop: CASSLGDSLGAFF. CDR3 nucleotide sequence: TGTGCCAGCAGCTTAGGGGACTCCTTAGGAGCTTTCTTT. The chain carries TRBV7-9 and TRBJ1-1; D might be TRBD1 (5 bases). The CDR3 is 13 amino acids. Trimming left V 1 base short and J 10 bases short, with 13 bases between. Germline CDR1 SEHNR, CDR2 FQNEAQ (reference sequence). The whole variable domain, filled in from reference TRBV7-9 and TRBJ1-1, reads DTGVSQNPRHKITKRGQNVTFRCDPISEHNRLYWYRQTLGQGPEFLTYFQNEAQLEKSRLLSDRFSAERPKGSFSTLEIQRTEQGDSAMYLCASSLGDSLGAFFGQGTRLTVV.

The chain uses TRBV10-3 and TRBJ1-2, with TRBD1 matching 7 bases. The ends lost 5 bases at V and 3 bases at J; junction bases unmatched: 3. Germline V CDR1 and CDR2: ENHRY, SYGVKD. This CDR3 contains 13 residues. CDR3 residues: CAISPQGDYGYTF. The CDR3 DNA sequence: TGTGCCATCAGTCCGCAGGGGGACTATGGCTACACCTTC.

The CDR3 DNA reads as TGCGCCAGCAGCCAAAGAATAACCTACAATGAGCAGTTCTTC. Its protein product is CASSQRITYNEQFF. The rearrangement uses TRBV4-1 and TRBJ2-1; no reliable D call. V lost 2 bases to trimming and J lost 2 bases, with 7 bases between them. The germline gives CDR1 MGHRA, CDR2 YSYEKL. The CDR3 sequence is 14 residues long.

The rearrangement links TRBV7-3 to TRBJ2-1; 7 nucleotides match TRBD2. This CDR3 is 15 amino acids long. Trimming took 0 bases from V and 6 from J; bases not matched to a gene: 5. CDR1 SGHTA and CDR2 FQGTGA come from the germline V gene. CDR3 protein: CASSLTRLAANEQFF. The CDR3 DNA reads TGTGCCAGCAGCTTAACGAGACTAGCAGCCAATGAGCAGTTCTTC.

The chain links TRBV30 to TRBJ1-1; D is ambiguous. The CDR3 extends over 13 amino acids. The V gene lost 6 bases and the J gene lost 0 bases, with 11 bases spanning the gap. CDR1 is GTSNPN and CDR2 is SVGIG in the germline V gene (reference sequence). The CDR3 loop is CACSRSMNTEAFF. The DNA for the CDR3 is TGTGCCTGTTCAAGGAGCATGAACACTGAAGCTTTCTTT.

The chain has TRBV6-5 and TRBJ1-5, with 9 bases identical to TRBD1. V gave up 5 bases and J gave up 7 bases; unmatched junction bases: 6. The CDR3 spans 14 residues. Looked up from germline, CDR1 is MNHEY and CDR2 is SVGAGI. CDR3 protein: CASSPGTGFQPQHF. In nucleotides, the CDR3 is TGTGCCAGCAGTCCTGGGACAGGGTTCCAGCCCCAGCATTTT.

The rearrangement uses TRBV19 and TRBJ1-6; 8 bases fit TRBD1. The CDR3 totals 18 residues. The V gene end was trimmed by 4 bases and the J gene end by 3 bases; junction bases not matched to a gene: 11. Germline V gives CDR1 LNHDA, CDR2 SQIVND (reference sequence). The DNA of the CDR3 is TGTGCCAGTAGTAGAGGCTCCGGACAGGGTCTCTATAATTCACCCCTCCACTTT. Amino acid sequence: CASSRGSGQGLYNSPLHF.

This chain links TRBV5-8 with TRBJ2-7, with a tentative D call TRBD1 (5 bases). V shed 4 bases and J shed 2 bases, with 10 bases lying between them. The CDR3 sequence is 13 residues long. CDR1 is SGHTS and CDR2 is YDEGEE in the germline V gene. The CDR3 DNA sequence: TGTGCCAGCAGCCCGGACATCACCTACGAGCAGTACTTC. Protein product: CASSPDITYEQYF.

This clone was observed a single time. The CDR3 region is CASSLMGGEKLFF. In nucleotides, the CDR3 is TGCGCCAGCAGCTTAATGGGGGGTGAAAAACTGTTTTTT. The chain links TRBV5-1 to TRBJ1-4; tentatively, D is TRBD1 (5 bases). The CDR3 consists of 13 residues. The germline CDR1 and CDR2 sequences are SGHRS and YFSETQ. Trimming stripped 2 bases from V and 7 bases from J, with 9 bases between. Combining the CDR3 with reference TRBV5-1 and TRBJ1-4 gives the whole variable domain KAGVTQTPRYLIKTRGQQVTLSCSPISGHRSVSWYQQTPGQGLQFLFEYFSETQRNKGNFPGRFSGRQFSNSRSEMNVSTLELGDSALYLCASSLMGGEKLFFGSGTQLSVL.